The TCR beta chain under discussion was sequenced for a study of regulatory T cells in long-lasting Graves disease. The CDR3 loop spans 12 amino acids. Deletions cut 6 bases from V and 4 bases from J, with 8 bases between. Germline CDR1 SGHDT, CDR2 YYEEEE. This clonotype came up many times. The authors built TCR beta libraries using iRepertoire HTBI primers and Arm-PCR of CDR3 regions. TCRdb itself ran the multiplex PCR reads through MiXCR, one entry per CDR3 protein. The repertoire consists of around 230,000 distinct CDR3 sequences, with about 18% occurring once and the leading ten covering around 21%. The time point denotes: newly diagnosed GD, antithyroid drugs for less than 3 months. PBMCs were the source of the RNA used for TCR sequencing.

The input for sequencing was peripheral blood mononuclear cells (PBMCs), taken at new diagnosis, from a patient treated with antithyroid drugs. The gene calls are TRBV5-6 and TRBJ2-4; D possibly corresponds to TRBD2 (5 bases). The TCR sequence derives from a female donor with Graves disease. CDR3: CASTRGKNIQYF. CDR3 coding DNA: TGTGCCAGCACCCGAGGGAAAAACATTCAGTACTTC.